The rows below give T cell receptor beta chains drawn from one sample of a study of beta chain features in type 1 diabetes. The protocol was immunoSEQ multiplex PCR, while the TCRdb copy is restricted to in-frame clones and leaves out a portion. The data hold about 320,000 clones, with 14% observed a single time. Sequencing was performed on central memory CD4+ T cells from blood. The receptors here all came from a man aged 25 to 40 in good health. Both conserved end residues are trimmed from each CDR3. The D gene is left open where the match is weak.

j_call	v_call	d_call	cdr3_aa
TRBJ1-2	TRBV29-1	TRBD1	SVGQGGSDGYT
TRBJ2-5	TRBV10-3	NA	ASGEDSQY
TRBJ2-1	TRBV6-5	TRBD1	AVKGTGYEQF
TRBJ1-1	TRBV2	NA	ASSSPSGYTEAF
TRBJ2-1	TRBV10-2	TRBD2	ASYGGVSDEQF
TRBJ1-2	TRBV5-5	NA	ASSLAWARGNYGYT
TRBJ2-5	TRBV7-9	TRBD2	ASSPSGRGETQY
TRBJ2-3	TRBV5-4	TRBD2	ASSSERFALKRGGGDTQY
TRBJ2-1	TRBV7-2	NA	ASSLGGGEQF
TRBJ2-3	TRBV13	NA	ASSSRLGNTQY
TRBJ1-5	TRBV6-6	TRBD1	ASTQTGAYQPQH
TRBJ2-1	TRBV6-1	TRBD2	ASSESMSGRISYNEQF
TRBJ1-1	TRBV7-8	NA	ASSLKRNTEAF
TRBJ2-5	TRBV29-1	NA	SVAGSGTQETQY
TRBJ2-4	TRBV13	TRBD2	ASSGGLSGIGRGNIQY
TRBJ1-4	TRBV7-2	NA	ASSQNLATNEKLF
TRBJ1-1	TRBV4-3	NA	ATTGGMWTEAF
TRBJ1-1	TRBV10-3	TRBD1	AISPGGVHGAEAF
TRBJ2-5	TRBV4-3	TRBD2	ASSQFYGGAQETQY
NA	TRBV11-2	NA	ASSLLGEQY
TRBJ2-2	TRBV10-3	TRBD2	ASGQSDTAGETGELF
TRBJ1-1	TRBV28	NA	ASTLGGTEAF
TRBJ1-1	TRBV19	TRBD1	ASETRGQGAKRKAF
TRBJ2-1	TRBV15	NA	ATSRVIDNEQF
TRBJ2-1	TRBV7-2	TRBD1	ASSSFRGTGALNEQF
TRBJ2-7	TRBV4-3	TRBD2	ASSQGSSGGNQDYEQY
TRBJ1-1	TRBV11-3	TRBD1	ASGYRGATEAF
TRBJ2-3	TRBV10-2	NA	ASYYRRGTSTDTQY
TRBJ2-3	TRBV5-1	NA	ASSGGRDTQY
TRBJ1-1	TRBV15	NA	ATSRDKVGTEAF
TRBJ2-7	TRBV5-4	NA	ASSLVGQFPNPAREQY
TRBJ2-1	TRBV11-3	NA	ASSLVTGRDEQF
TRBJ2-2	TRBV18	NA	ASSPRARRSTGELF
TRBJ2-5	TRBV5-1	TRBD2	ASKGLAGRGLY
TRBJ1-5	TRBV4-2	NA	ASSQDDLGSNQPQH
TRBJ2-7	TRBV11-3	TRBD1	ASSWGTGRIYEQY
TRBJ1-5	TRBV7-6	NA	ASSSSVGAIDQPQH
TRBJ1-5	TRBV6-6	NA	ASSYADSENQPQH
TRBJ1-1	TRBV5-1	NA	ASSLELGVWTEAF
TRBJ2-1	TRBV11-3	NA	ASSSGGGNEQF
TRBJ2-2	TRBV30	TRBD1	AWSNRGPGELF
TRBJ2-5	TRBV7-8	NA	ASSPGRTRGTQY
TRBJ2-5	TRBV18	NA	ASSPRTNRDGEQY
TRBJ2-3	TRBV6-4	NA	ASSGIQLVTDTQY
TRBJ1-1	TRBV27	NA	ASSSVGEAF
TRBJ1-2	TRBV6-1	TRBD1	ASKRDSNYGYT
TRBJ2-3	TRBV6-5	TRBD1	ANRQGTTDTQY
TRBJ2-5	TRBV14	NA	ASSPLATQETQY
TRBJ1-4	TRBV6-5	TRBD1	ASRQNTGTGEKLF
TRBJ1-4	TRBV27	NA	ASNVFNVVANEKLL
TRBJ1-5	TRBV5-1	TRBD1	ASSPGQANQPQH
TRBJ1-2	TRBV2	NA	ASTQRGSSGGYT
TRBJ2-1	TRBV5-1	TRBD2	ASSVVAGVTYNEQF
TRBJ2-1	TRBV19	NA	ASSIGTYNEQF
TRBJ2-3	TRBV6-1	TRBD1	ASSDRDRGHSTDTQY
TRBJ1-2	TRBV19	NA	ASRVDYGYT
TRBJ2-2	TRBV9	TRBD2	ASSPRPGTSSTGELF
TRBJ1-5	TRBV15	NA	ATSRDSTGGNSNQPQH
TRBJ2-1	TRBV6-5	NA	ASSDVARDTEF